The sequence of this T cell receptor beta chain was determined in a study of blood T cells in healthy people across ages. The wider study: For every two T cells, template switching captured about one barcoded beta molecule.

V shed 5 bases, J shed 7 bases, and the junction held 12 bases outside the gene matches. CDR3 length equals 17 residues. Together with a sample-barcoded 5' primer, a J-beta primer mix was included in a second PCR lasting about 7 to 11 cycles. MiXCR, run by TCRdb on the 5' RACE reads, gives a single entry per CDR3 protein. The sample comprises over a million distinct CDR3 sequences, about 43% of which are singletons, and roughly 7.7% rests with the top ten. Study-wide results and caveats: Naive CD4+ cells and diversity were both higher in long-lived donors than in aged donors. TCR beta diversity, measured per million T cells, fell in a roughly linear way with age. Observed TCR beta diversity showed a strong correlation with the percentage of naive T cells as measured by flow cytometry.

This clonotype was detected only once. Its antigen is not known. The sequencing input was blood. The chain employs TRBV12-3 or TRBV12-4 and TRBJ2-7; TRBD2 matches 15 bases. This TCR derives from a woman under 30 in good health. CDR3 loop: CASSPGLAGGPAVEQYF. The CDR3 DNA reads as TGTGCCAGCAGTCCCGGACTAGCGGGAGGGCCTGCGGTAGAGCAGTACTTC.